The source of this T cell receptor (beta chain) is a study of blood T cell repertoires in COVID-19 (TCRdb year 2020). Broadly, across the study: The collaborator samples originated in the United States, Italy and Spain and spanned the acute and convalescent phases of COVID-19. The dataset comprised deeply sampled blood TCRbeta repertoires from subjects exposed to, actively infected with, or recovered from COVID-19. The repertoires were released in a freely available public database intended as a resource for research on the immune response to SARS-CoV-2. The prospective study material was composed of cDNA or gDNA derived from T cells, B-cell-depleted T cells, or PBMCs. The samples were drawn from two sources: the first 160 participants of the ongoing ImmuneRACE study, and fewer than 1,500 subjects contributed by 6 global collaborators. Sample metadata almost always included a de-identified subject ID, COVID-19 status, age in years and sex. Where HLA class I and class II types were available, the types were taken from metadata supplied by the sample provider, not from assay-based typing. General conclusions and limits of the study: How much clinical and demographic metadata was included differed by source and by participant, and the metadata was provided uncurated.

Germline trimming amounts to 5 bases on V and 0 bases on J, with 12 as the count of junction bases outside the gene matches. The CDR3 runs 18 residues from the cysteine to the phenylalanine. Only CDR3 DNA remains: 54 bases, in frame from the first base. Per the germline V gene (reference sequence), LNHNV is the CDR1 and YYDKDF is the CDR2. TCRbeta CDR3 regions were amplified from genomic DNA using the immunoSEQ Assay, a bias-controlled multiplex PCR. On the study's bioinformatics: Within the assay, amplification of reference gene primers was used to estimate how many nucleated cells each sample contained. Sequence reads were collapsed and filtered to measure the absolute abundance of every unique TCRbeta CDR3 rearrangement. For each sample, productive Simpson clonality was calculated as the square root of Simpson's diversity index across productive rearrangements. Held by TCRdb, this immuneACCESS table contains in-frame sequences only and omits some clones. Under half of the omission traces to an unresolved V gene where checked; the cause of the rest is unknown. The V and J calls and clone size were taken over from that table, and D and trimming were inferred from the DNA. The table for this sample lists 70,000 to 95,000 clones; roughly 79% of them were counted only once. The top ten clonotypes cover more than 20% of the sample.

Whole blood was collected in K2EDTA tubes by collaborating institutions according to the institutions' own protocols. For TCRbeta analysis, collaborators shipped samples as frozen whole blood, isolated PBMCs, or DNA extracted from either of those sample types. A word on this clone: Its antigen remains unidentified. Per-base quality was not reported, and no clone a single base away is much larger than it.

The chain employs TRBV15 and TRBJ2-7; 11 bases in between match TRBD1. Sequencing used peripheral blood. The TCR sequence derives from a woman aged 70 to 79 with acute or convalescent COVID-19. The DNA is TGTGCCACCAGCCGCCGGGACAGGGGGGACCGATCCTCCTACGAGCAGTACTTC. It translates as CATSRRDRGDRSSYEQYF.